The 14 T cell receptor beta chains reported below all come from one sample, sequenced in a study of T-cell memory formation after mild COVID-19 listed by TCRdb under 2021. The library relied on 5' RACE. TCRdb records Illumina NovaSeq 6000 as the sequencer. The raw public reads went through TCRdb reprocessing: fastp at Q25, MiXCR clone calling, in-frame beta chains kept. Records with the same CDR3 protein are collapsed into one entry carrying the most frequent genes and DNA. This sample holds about 250,000 distinct CDR3 sequences; more than 15% were observed only once. The ten largest clones capture more than 20% of the sample. Sequences were obtained from PBMCs or a T cell subset sorted from them (not recorded which). The origin of the receptors is a man between 18 and 35 years old who had mild COVID-19 (a few samples of this study predate the infection). The sample titles of this study are shuffled in the database, so cell type and time point are left out; the donor was told from shared clones.

This chain connects TRBV20-1 to TRBJ2-3, with 8 positions matching TRBD2. The CDR3 spans 12 residues. V dropped 6 bases and J dropped 2; count of bases not matched to a gene: 1. Germline assignment: CDR1 DFQATT and CDR2 SNEGSKA (reference sequence). In nucleotides, the CDR3 is TGCAGTGCGCGGGGGGACACAGATACGCAGTATTTT. Translating gives CSARGDTDTQYF.

The chain joins TRBV7-9 to TRBJ2-7; TRBD1 agrees at 9 bases. Germline CDR1 and CDR2: SEHNR and FQNEAQ (reference sequence). The CDR3 has 13 amino acids. V dropped 3 bases and J dropped 6; count of bases not matched to a gene: 3. The CDR3 reads CASSLGTGSEQYF. The CDR3, as DNA: TGTGCCAGCAGCTTGGGGACAGGGAGCGAGCAGTACTTC.

The gene calls are TRBV5-6 and TRBJ1-2, with D unresolved. The CDR3 is made up of 14 amino acids. V was pared by 0 bases and J by 5 bases, with 11 bases between. CDR1 is SGHDT and CDR2 is YYEEEE in the germline V gene. CDR3 residues: CASSLVPMEYGYTF. DNA for the CDR3: TGTGCCAGCAGCTTGGTCCCCATGGAGTATGGCTACACCTTC. The entire variable domain, with the rest obtained from reference TRBV5-6 and TRBJ1-2, is as follows: DAGVTQSPTHLIKTRGQQVTLRCSPKSGHDTVSWYQQALGQGPQFIFQYYEEEERQRGNFPDRFSGHQFPNYSSELNVNALLLGDSALYLCASSLVPMEYGYTFGSGTRLTVV.

The chain couples TRBV9 to TRBJ2-2; the D gene is possibly TRBD2 (5 bases). V gave up 0 bases and J gave up 4 bases, with 10 bases separating them. CDR1 and CDR2 from the germline V gene are SGDLS and YYNGEE. The CDR3 sequence is 15 residues long. This chain's CDR3 is CASSVGGSGTGELFF. The DNA for the CDR3 is TGTGCCAGCAGCGTAGGAGGGAGTGGCACCGGGGAGCTGTTTTTT.

This clonotype was seen at least ten times. The chain employs TRBV29-1 and TRBJ2-7, with D unresolved. The CDR3 loop spans 13 amino acids. Trimming removed 0 bases from V and 8 bases from J, with 14 bases in between. CDR1 and CDR2 from the germline V gene are SQVTM and ANQGSEA. The CDR3 nucleotides read TGCAGCGTTGAAGATAACCGGTTGAGGAAGCAGTACTTC. It is translated as CSVEDNRLRKQYF.

This clonotype was detected a few times. The chain carries TRBV6-2 or TRBV6-3 and TRBJ2-7; no clear D gene. The CDR3 is made up of 16 amino acids. Trimming cost V 0 bases and J 0 bases, with 12 bases left between them. Per germline, CDR1 MNHEY and CDR2 SVGEGT. The CDR3 DNA sequence: TGTGCCAGCAGTTACTCGAAGCCAGCGAGCTCCTACGAGCAGTACTTC. It encodes CASSYSKPASSYEQYF.

In DNA, the CDR3 is TGTGCCAGCAGTGGGATGGGAAGGCTGGCTGGGGCCAACGTCCTGACTTTC. It codes for CASSGMGRLAGANVLTF. This chain joins TRBV25-1 and TRBJ2-6; no clear D. In germline, CDR1 is MGHDK, CDR2 SYGVNS. The V and J ends lost 4 bases and 2 bases respectively, with 15 bases between them. The CDR3 covers 17 residues.

Only a few counts were recorded for this clonotype. This chain links TRBV5-1 with TRBJ1-1; no reliable D call. The germline V gene has CDR1 SGHRS and CDR2 YFSETQ. The length of the CDR3 is 13 residues. V was trimmed by 3 bases and J by 5 bases, leaving 11 bases between them. The CDR3 bases are TGCGCCAGCAGCTCTCCGGACGGGACTGAAGCTTTCTTT. Encoded protein: CASSSPDGTEAFF.

The rearrangement joins TRBV7-2 to TRBJ1-1, with D maybe TRBD1 (6 bases). The CDR3 sequence is 13 residues long. In germline, CDR1 is SGHTA, CDR2 FQGNSA. The V gene lost 5 bases and the J gene lost 11 bases, with 18 bases spanning the gap. CDR3 sequence (DNA): TGTGCCAGCAGCCCCAGGACAGCCGTGCCCGCTTTCTTT. This gives the protein CASSPRTAVPAFF.

The chain combines TRBV2 with TRBJ1-4; D not certain. There are 12 residues in the CDR3. The V end lost 3 bases, the J end lost 8 bases, and 7 bases lay between the germline ends. Germline V gene sequence: CDR1 SNHLY, CDR2 FYNNEI. CDR3 residues: CASSEQVEKLFF. The CDR3 DNA is TGTGCCAGCAGTGAGCAGGTCGAAAAACTGTTTTTT.

This clonotype was seen a few times. This sequence joins TRBV2 and TRBJ2-3, with D uncertain. V shed 7 bases and J shed 3 bases, with 5 bases lying between them. The CDR3 runs 11 residues. Germline V lookup: CDR1 SNHLY, CDR2 FYNNEI. The CDR3 sequence: CASMETDTQYF. The DNA of the CDR3 is TGTGCCAGCATGGAAACAGATACGCAGTATTTT.

By its share, this clonotype is medium-sized. The genes are TRBV3-1 and TRBJ2-5, with a possible D match to TRBD2 (6 bases). Germline V gene data show CDR1 as LGHDT and CDR2 as YNNKEL (reference sequence). The V and J ends lost 1 base and 2 bases respectively, with 17 bases between them. The CDR3 consists of 17 residues. The CDR3 region is CASSQVVIAVSQETQYF. The CDR3 nucleotides are TGTGCCAGCAGCCAAGTAGTGATAGCGGTGTCACAAGAGACCCAGTACTTC.

The chain combines TRBV6-2 or TRBV6-3 with TRBJ1-1; 9 nucleotides line up with TRBD1. The CDR3 sequence is 16 residues long. Trimming removed 4 bases from V and 8 bases from J; junction bases left unmatched: 14. In germline, CDR1 is MNHEY, CDR2 SVGEGT. The CDR3 is CASSSPPGQGTREAFF. In DNA, the CDR3 is TGTGCCAGCAGTTCCCCCCCGGGACAGGGCACACGGGAAGCTTTCTTT.

This clonotype turned up a few times. The chain joins TRBV5-1 to TRBJ2-2; D gene ambiguous. CDR1 and CDR2 (germline): SGHRS, YFSETQ. The CDR3 is 15 residues long. Trimming stripped 0 bases from V and 1 base from J, with 7 bases between. The CDR3 reads CASSLAAQNTGELFF. CDR3 coding DNA: TGCGCCAGCAGCTTGGCCGCACAGAACACCGGGGAGCTGTTTTTT.